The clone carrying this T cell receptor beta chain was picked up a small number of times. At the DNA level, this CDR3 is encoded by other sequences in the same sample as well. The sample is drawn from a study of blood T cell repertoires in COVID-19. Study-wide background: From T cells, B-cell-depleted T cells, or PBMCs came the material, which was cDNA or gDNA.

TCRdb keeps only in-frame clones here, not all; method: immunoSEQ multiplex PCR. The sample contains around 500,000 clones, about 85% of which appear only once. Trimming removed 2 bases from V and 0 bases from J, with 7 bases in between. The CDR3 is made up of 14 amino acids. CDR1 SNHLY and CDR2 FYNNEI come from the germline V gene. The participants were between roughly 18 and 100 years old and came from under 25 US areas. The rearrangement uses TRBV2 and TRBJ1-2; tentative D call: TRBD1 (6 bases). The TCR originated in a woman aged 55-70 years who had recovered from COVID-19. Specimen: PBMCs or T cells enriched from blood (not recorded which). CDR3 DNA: TGTGCCAGCAGTGAACAGGGGACTAACTATGGCTACACCTTC. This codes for CASSEQGTNYGYTF.